This T cell receptor (beta chain) was found in a study of cytomegalovirus exposure and HLA in healthy donors. The PCR used 60 Vbeta and 13 Jbeta primers. Generated by immunoSEQ multiplex PCR, the TCRdb table keeps only in-frame clones and is missing some. The sample carries about 40,000 clones, 75% to 90% recorded once. A single count supports this clone. What it binds is unknown. Germline CDR1 is MNHEY and CDR2 is SVGAGI. Trimming stripped 2 bases from V and 3 bases from J, with 14 bases between. CDR3 length: 15 amino acids. General study findings and limits: The only immune exposure information that was available was CMV serostatus. TCR association rates varied by HLA locus in a later analysis, with DRB1 highest and HLA-C lowest. Upon later analysis, HLA-associated TCR beta chains proved more clonally expanded than other, equally common chains. In a later analysis, a missense DCLRE1C variant was linked to TCR beta V- and J-gene trimming.

Source material: PBMCs. The receptor was isolated from a woman aged 40 to 50 in good health and CMV-seropositive. The rearrangement joins TRBV6-5 to TRBJ2-7; D possibly corresponds to TRBD2 (7 bases). The CDR3 nucleotides read TGTGCCAGCAGTTACCAAAGGGGGGGAGGCTACGAGCAGTACTTC. Translated: CASSYQRGGGYEQYF.